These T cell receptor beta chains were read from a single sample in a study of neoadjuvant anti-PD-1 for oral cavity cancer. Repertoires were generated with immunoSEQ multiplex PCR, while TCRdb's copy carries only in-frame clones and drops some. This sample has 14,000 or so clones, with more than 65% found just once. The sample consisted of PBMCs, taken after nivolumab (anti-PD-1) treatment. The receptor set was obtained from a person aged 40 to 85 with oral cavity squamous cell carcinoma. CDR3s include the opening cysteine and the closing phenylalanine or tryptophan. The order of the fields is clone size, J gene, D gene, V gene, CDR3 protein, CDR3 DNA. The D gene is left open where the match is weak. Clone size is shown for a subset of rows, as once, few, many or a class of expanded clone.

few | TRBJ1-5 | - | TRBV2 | CASSLGQGNQPQHF | TGTGCCAGCAGTCTGGGGCAAGGCAATCAGCCCCAGCATTTT
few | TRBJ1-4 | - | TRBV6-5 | CASSLGEGYEKLFF | TGTGCCAGCAGCCTCGGGGAGGGATATGAAAAACTGTTTTTT
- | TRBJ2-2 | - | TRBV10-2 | CASSEGAGYANTGELFF | TGCGCCAGCAGTGAGGGGGCAGGCTACGCGAACACCGGGGAGCTGTTTTTT
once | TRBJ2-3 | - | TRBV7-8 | CASSLTLRAQYF | TGTGCCAGCAGCTTAACGCTGCGGGCGCAGTATTTT
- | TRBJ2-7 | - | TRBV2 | CASNPRLTYEQYF | TGTGCCAGCAATCCACGTCTAACCTACGAGCAGTACTTC
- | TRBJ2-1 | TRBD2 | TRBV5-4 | CASSFAGGSYNEQFF | TGTGCCAGCAGCTTTGCGGGAGGGTCCTACAATGAGCAGTTCTTC
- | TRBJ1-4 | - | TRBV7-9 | CASSPAGAGYEKLFF | TGTGCCAGCAGCCCCGCGGGGGCAGGGTATGAAAAACTGTTTTTT
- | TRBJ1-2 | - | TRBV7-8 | CASSRTANYGYTF | TGTGCCAGCAGCCGCACAGCTAACTATGGCTACACCTTC
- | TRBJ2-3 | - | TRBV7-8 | CASSPFGELPGDTQYF | TGTGCCAGCAGCCCCTTTGGTGAGCTACCAGGTGATACGCAGTATTTT
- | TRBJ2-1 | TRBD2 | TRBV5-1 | CASSHPSGNEQFF | TGCGCCAGCAGCCACCCTAGCGGCAATGAGCAGTTCTTC
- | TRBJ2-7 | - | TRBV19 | CASSPARGNYEQYF | TGTGCCAGTAGTCCAGCAAGGGGAAACTACGAGCAGTACTTC
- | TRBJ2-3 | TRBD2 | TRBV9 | CASSPPGWGRGGDTQYF | TGTGCCAGCAGCCCTCCGGGGTGGGGCCGCGGGGGGGATACGCAGTATTTT
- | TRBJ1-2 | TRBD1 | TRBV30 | CAWLDLDRNYGYTF | TGTGCCTGGCTCGACTTGGACAGGAACTATGGCTACACCTTC
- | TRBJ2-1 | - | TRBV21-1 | CASSKGTTITQFF | TGTGCCAGCAGCAAGGGGACCACCATCACGCAGTTCTTC
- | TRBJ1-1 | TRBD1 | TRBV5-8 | CASSLGQGAAEAFF | TGTGCCAGCAGCCTAGGACAGGGGGCGGCTGAAGCTTTCTTT
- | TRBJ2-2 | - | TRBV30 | CASDSNTGELFF | TGTGCCTCAGACAGCAACACCGGGGAGCTGTTTTTT
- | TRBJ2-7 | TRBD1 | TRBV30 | CAWSGGQSYYERQYF | TGTGCCTGGAGTGGGGGACAGAGCTACTACGAGCGGCAGTACTTC
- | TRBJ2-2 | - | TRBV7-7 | CASSALGPSGELFF | TGTGCCAGCAGCGCTCTTGGACCGTCCGGGGAGCTGTTTTTT
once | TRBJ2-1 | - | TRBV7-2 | CASSRRSEQFF | TGTGCCAGCAGCCGGCGGAGTGAGCAGTTCTTC
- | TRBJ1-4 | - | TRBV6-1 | CASSEVGGGSNEKLFF | TGTGCCAGCAGTGAAGTGGGCGGGGGATCTAATGAAAAACTGTTTTTT
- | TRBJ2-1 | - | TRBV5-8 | CASSLVILSSYNEQFF | TGTGCCAGCAGCTTGGTTATCTTGAGCTCCTACAATGAGCAGTTCTTC
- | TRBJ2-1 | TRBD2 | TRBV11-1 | CASSLNLLAGTYNEQFF | TGTGCCAGCAGCCTAAATCTACTAGCGGGCACATACAATGAGCAGTTCTTC
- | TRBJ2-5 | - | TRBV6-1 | CASTRGSWEQYF | TGTGCCAGCACTCGGGGATCCTGGGAGCAGTACTTC
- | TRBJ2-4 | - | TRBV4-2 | CASSQDRPNIQYF | TGTGCCAGCAGCCAAGACCGGCCAAACATTCAGTACTTC